These 21 T cell receptor beta chains were all obtained from the same sample, sequenced in a study of technical replicates of blood from a few donors. The table came from immunoSEQ multiplex PCR; TCRdb's copy has only in-frame clones and leaves some out. The sample has about 80,000 clones; about 97% are singletons. Sequenced input: T cells isolated from PBMCs. Receptors were obtained from a human donor in good health.

The V call is TRBV27, the J call TRBJ1-1, with D maybe TRBD1 (5 bases). CDR3 size: 13 residues. Germline CDR1 and CDR2: MNHEY and SMNVEV (reference sequence). The germline V and J ends were trimmed by 6 bases and 5 bases, with 13 bases remaining between them. The CDR3 DNA is TGTGCCAGCAGCTTTAAGGGGAATACTGAAGCTTTCTTT. Translating gives CASSFKGNTEAFF.

The chain has TRBV5-1 and TRBJ1-4; unclear D gene. The V gene's germline CDR1 is SGHRS and CDR2 YFSETQ. V lost 7 bases and J lost 8, with 18 bases in between. This CDR3 contains 14 residues. The CDR3 reads CASAGGQSEEKLFF. The CDR3 DNA follows: TGCGCCAGCGCGGGAGGTCAGTCTGAAGAAAAACTGTTTTTT.

J is TRBJ2-1 and V is TRBV27; TRBD2 might be the D (5 bases). The CDR3 consists of 15 residues. Germline CDR1 reads MNHEY; CDR2 reads SMNVEV (reference sequence). V lost 5 bases, J lost 0 bases, and 11 bases lay in between. In DNA form, the CDR3 reads TGTGCCAGCAGTCCCGAGGGCAACTCCTACAATGAGCAGTTCTTC. Protein sequence: CASSPEGNSYNEQFF.

The chain links TRBV19 to TRBJ1-1, with D maybe TRBD1 (6 bases). Germline CDR1 LNHDA, CDR2 SQIVND (reference sequence). V shed 4 bases and J shed 0 bases, with 15 bases lying between them. This CDR3 has 16 amino acids. For the CDR3, the DNA is TGTGCCAGTAGTACAGAAGGACAGACCCTGAACACTGAAGCTTTCTTT. It encodes CASSTEGQTLNTEAFF.

This chain links TRBV5-1 with TRBJ2-1, with D possibly matching TRBD1 (5 bases). Germline V gene data show CDR1 as SGHRS and CDR2 as YFSETQ. The CDR3 has 14 amino acids. V was clipped by 0 bases and J by 7 bases, with 11 bases between them. The CDR3 is CASSLGWGLNEQFF. DNA of the CDR3: TGCGCCAGCAGCTTGGGGTGGGGCCTAAATGAGCAGTTCTTC.

This sequence joins TRBV5-1 and TRBJ1-2, with D possibly matching TRBD1 (6 bases). The germline CDR1 and CDR2 sequences are SGHRS and YFSETQ. This CDR3 is 14 amino acids long. Trimming shortened V by 3 bases and J by 7 bases, and 16 bases separated the two germline ends. DNA for the CDR3: TGCGCCAGCAGCTCGCCGGGGGGCGAGGGTGGCTACACCTTC. It codes for CASSSPGGEGGYTF.

The chain couples TRBV5-1 to TRBJ1-1; 7 bases are shared with TRBD1. The length of the CDR3 is 15 residues. J lost 2 bases, V lost 0 bases, and 4 bases had no gene match. Looked up from germline, CDR1 is SGHRS and CDR2 is YFSETQ. The CDR3 region has the DNA TGCGCCAGCAGCTTGGCCCAGGGGGGTAACACTGAAGCTTTCTTT. The encoded protein is CASSLAQGGNTEAFF.

The chain has TRBV9 and TRBJ2-1; D is possibly TRBD2 (6 bases). The CDR3 has 13 residues. Trimming took off 4 bases at V and 4 bases at J, with 9 bases between the two ends. CDR1 is SGDLS and CDR2 is YYNGEE in the germline V gene. The CDR3 coding sequence is TGTGCCAGCAGCTCGGGACTTTACAATGAGCAGTTCTTC. It translates to CASSSGLYNEQFF.

This chain uses TRBV25-1 with TRBJ2-3, with D perhaps TRBD2 (6 bases). The CDR3 length is 14 residues. Looked up from germline, CDR1 is MGHDK and CDR2 is SYGVNS. The V gene lost 5 bases and the J gene lost 4 bases, with 13 bases spanning the gap. The CDR3 loop reads CASSWSGSADTQYF. The CDR3 region has the DNA TGTGCCAGCAGTTGGAGCGGGTCGGCAGATACGCAGTATTTT.

This clone is a singleton in its sample. V usage is TRBV7-2 and J usage is TRBJ1-2; D possibly corresponds to TRBD1 (5 bases). The CDR3 sequence is 12 residues long. Trimming removed 8 bases at V and 5 bases at J, with 12 bases between. CDR1 and CDR2 (germline): SGHTA, FQGNSA. CDR3 loop: CASYGGGYGYTF. CDR3 DNA sequence: TGTGCCAGCTACGGCGGGGGTTATGGCTACACCTTC.

The chain recombines TRBV2 with TRBJ1-1, with a weak D call TRBD1 (6 bases). Trimming cost V 9 bases and J 6 bases, with 17 bases left between them. Germline V CDR1 and CDR2: SNHLY, FYNNEI. The CDR3 covers 13 residues. CDR3 sequence: CASSAGAGAEAFF. CDR3 bases: TGTGCCAGTTCCGCAGGGGCGGGCGCTGAAGCTTTCTTT.

V usage is TRBV9 and J usage is TRBJ2-1; 10 bases match TRBD1. The CDR3 loop spans 14 amino acids. V lost 3 bases and J lost 10; bases outside the gene matches: 7. In germline, CDR1 is SGDLS, CDR2 YYNGEE. In DNA, the CDR3 is TGTGCCAGCAGCGCCCGACAGGGGGCAGGGGAGCAGTTCTTC. It translates to CASSARQGAGEQFF.

The chain uses TRBV6-5 and TRBJ1-1, with a weak D call TRBD1 (6 bases). This CDR3 spans 13 amino acids. Germline CDR1 and CDR2: MNHEY and SVGAGI. With 9 bases removed from V and 3 bases from J, the gap between germline ends came to 14 bases. The CDR3 spells CASAGDADTEAFF. The CDR3 coding sequence is TGTGCCAGTGCAGGGGATGCGGACACTGAAGCTTTCTTT.

The rearrangement uses TRBV27 and TRBJ2-7, with 10 bases fitting TRBD1. CDR1 and CDR2 (germline): MNHEY, SMNVEV (reference sequence). CDR3 length equals 14 residues. V was pared by 5 bases and J by 4 bases, with 5 bases of the junction left unmatched. This CDR3 is CASSSRDRGYEQYF. The CDR3 nucleotides are TGTGCCAGCAGTAGCCGGGACAGGGGTTACGAGCAGTACTTC.

This sequence joins TRBV27 and TRBJ1-1, with 7 bases matching TRBD1. Looked up from germline, CDR1 is MNHEY and CDR2 is SMNVEV (reference sequence). V shed 5 bases, J shed 5 bases, and the junction held 11 bases outside the gene matches. The CDR3 has 15 amino acids. DNA of the CDR3: TGTGCCAGCAGTCCCCACCGACAGGGTAGGACTGAAGCTTTCTTT. This translates into CASSPHRQGRTEAFF.

V and J are TRBV20-1 and TRBJ1-1, with TRBD1 identical over 7 bases. The CDR3 consists of 11 residues. From germline, CDR1 is DFQATT and CDR2 SNEGSKA (reference sequence). V was pared by 5 bases and J by 9 bases, with 6 bases of the junction left unmatched. The CDR3 DNA reads as TGCAGTGCTGCCGGACAGGCCAAAGCTTTCTTT. Translating it yields CSAAGQAKAFF.

The chain employs TRBV6-5 and TRBJ2-7; no firm D call. Germline CDR1 reads MNHEY; CDR2 reads SVGAGI. Trimming removed 0 bases at V and 2 bases at J, with 8 bases between. This CDR3 has 14 amino acids. DNA for the CDR3: TGTGCCAGCAGTTACTCGACGCAGGCCTACGAGCAGTACTTC. It translates to CASSYSTQAYEQYF.

This clone is a singleton in its sample. This rearrangement joins TRBV30 to TRBJ1-5; perhaps TRBD1 as D (5 bases). The germline V gene encodes CDR1 GTSNPN and CDR2 SVGIG (reference sequence). The CDR3 extends over 12 amino acids. CDR3 nucleotides: TGTGCTGGGGGGGATGGCAATCAGCCCCAGCATTTT. Its protein product is CAGGDGNQPQHF.

This clone appeared once. This sequence joins TRBV19 and TRBJ2-5, with TRBD1 as a possible D gene (5 bases). The assigned J gene may be wrong: the sequence end matches TRBJ2-7 better. Germline-derived CDR1 and CDR2 are LNHDA and SQIVND (reference sequence). This CDR3 contains 14 residues. CDR3 region: CASSTRVTSYEQYF. CDR3 coding DNA: TGTGCCAGTAGTACCAGGGTGACCTCCTACGAGCAGTACTTC.

This sequence joins TRBV11-2 and TRBJ2-5, with D possibly TRBD2 on 6 matching bases. V lost 6 bases and J lost 2, with 7 bases in between. The CDR3 has 12 residues. Germline V gene sequence: CDR1 SGHAT, CDR2 FQNNGV. The CDR3: CASSGRQETQYF. CDR3 sequence (DNA): TGTGCCAGCAGTGGGAGGCAAGAGACCCAGTACTTC.

The V and J genes are TRBV6-1 and TRBJ2-6, with D possibly TRBD1 on 5 matching bases. This CDR3 has 16 amino acids. Germline assignment: CDR1 MNHNS and CDR2 SASEGT. Between the trimmed V and J ends, which lost 3 bases and 2 bases, there was a span of 11 bases. CDR3 sequence (DNA): TGTGCCAGCAGTGACAGGGAAGGGGCTGGGGCCAACGTCCTGACTTTC. It translates to CASSDREGAGANVLTF.